Presented here are 22 T cell receptor beta chains from one specimen sequenced in a study of T cells in Graves' hyperthyroidism and ophthalmopathy. Amplified TCR beta CDR3 regions came from RNA transcripts. A set of HTBI primers served as the primers for a first-round RT-PCR of the TCR CDR3. One entry per CDR3 protein, called by TCRdb with MiXCR from the multiplex PCR reads. This sample has hundreds of thousands of distinct CDR3 sequences, with roughly 14% found just once. The sequenced sample consisted of blood. These receptors were obtained from a man aged 18 to 35 with Graves' ophthalmopathy.

Many counts were recorded for this clonotype. This chain links TRBV7-9 with TRBJ2-5; a possible D gene is TRBD1 (5 bases). Per the germline V gene, CDR1 is SEHNR and CDR2 is FQNEAQ (reference sequence). The CDR3 has 12 amino acids. The V end was cut by 10 bases, the J end by 3 bases, with 12 bases between. CDR3 loop: CATSPREETQYF. As DNA, the CDR3 is TGTGCCACCTCCCCCAGGGAAGAGACCCAGTACTTC.

In regard to this clonotype: This may stem from a read error, because a much larger clone lies one nucleotide away. The chain joins TRBV5-1 to TRBJ1-4; D ambiguous. CDR1 and CDR2 from the germline V gene are SGHRS and YFSETQ. The CDR3 is 14 amino acids. Here the CDR3 reads CASGLGGIGEKLFF. The CDR3 bases are TGCGCCAGCGGCTTGGGTGGGATTGGTGAAAAACTGTTTTTT. Full variable domain (remainder filled in from reference TRBV5-1 and TRBJ1-4): KAGVTQTPRYLIKTRGQQVTLSCSPISGHRSVSWYQQTPGQGLQFLFEYFSETQRNKGNFPGRFSGRQFSNSRSEMNVSTLELGDSALYLCASGLGGIGEKLFFGSGTQLSVL.

This clonotype was counted between two and nine times. The V call is TRBV19, the J call TRBJ2-5; D is perhaps TRBD1 or TRBD2 (6 bases each). Trimming took 6 bases from V and 5 from J, leaving 10 bases between them. The CDR3 contains 12 residues. From germline, CDR1 is LNHDA and CDR2 SQIVND (reference sequence). CDR3: CASRGGRETQYF. CDR3 nucleotide sequence: TGTGCCAGTAGAGGGGGGCGGGAGACCCAGTACTTC.

This clonotype appeared a single time. The rearrangement uses TRBV2 and TRBJ2-3; 12 nucleotides align to TRBD2. Trimming at V came to 1 base and at J to 2 bases, leaving 4 bases not matched to a gene. This CDR3 is built from 17 residues. Germline CDR1 reads SNHLY; CDR2 reads FYNNEI. The DNA of the CDR3 is TGTGCCAGCAGTGAAGGTCGGACTAGCGGGGACACAGATACGCAGTATTTT. This encodes CASSEGRTSGDTDTQYF.

This clonotype came up many times. The chain uses TRBV20-1 and TRBJ2-3; D gene ambiguous. Germline assignment: CDR1 DFQATT and CDR2 SNEGSKA (reference sequence). V lost 5 bases, J lost 3 bases, and 6 bases lay in between. The CDR3 sequence is 11 residues long. CDR3 loop: CSAGRTDTQYF. In nucleotides, the CDR3 is TGCAGTGCTGGCCGTACAGATACGCAGTATTTT.

On this clonotype itself: Being one base from a much bigger clone, this may be a read error. The conserved closing phenylalanine or tryptophan is absent in this CDR3, likely reflecting a read error. The chain employs TRBV6-2 or TRBV6-3 and TRBJ2-7; possibly TRBD2 for D (5 bases). V lost 6 bases and J lost 2, with 17 bases in between. This CDR3 has 15 amino acids. Germline V gene lookup returns CDR1 MNHEY and CDR2 SVGEGT. Written as DNA, the CDR3 is TGTGCCAGCAGCCGCAGTTTTGGCGGGCCCTACGAGCAGTACCTC. Translated, it gives CASSRSFGGPYEQYL.

In this sample, this clonotype turned up many times. This chain connects TRBV20-1 to TRBJ2-7; 7 positions agree with TRBD1. This CDR3 spans 15 amino acids. V was pared by 3 bases and J by 0 bases, with 8 bases of the junction left unmatched. CDR1 is DFQATT, CDR2 SNEGSKA, per germline (reference sequence). The CDR3 is CSASGLGTDSYEQYF. The DNA for the CDR3 is TGCAGTGCTAGCGGCTTAGGGACAGACTCCTACGAGCAGTACTTC.

This clonotype was seen ten or more times. This chain uses TRBV12-3 or TRBV12-4 with TRBJ1-5; no firm D call. The CDR3 contains 15 residues. V was shortened by 3 bases and J by 0 bases, with 9 bases between the two germline ends. CDR3: CASSFGGLSNQPQHF. The CDR3 nucleotides are TGTGCCAGCAGTTTCGGAGGGCTTAGCAATCAGCCCCAGCATTTT.

The J gene is TRBJ1-6, the V gene TRBV18, with 9 bases that match TRBD1. Germline lookup yields CDR1 KGHSH and CDR2 LQKENI. Unmatched junction bases numbered 9, after V lost 3 bases and J lost 9 bases. This CDR3 has 16 residues. CDR3 protein: CASSPRTGGESSPLHF. CDR3 bases: TGTGCCAGCTCACCTAGAACAGGGGGCGAGTCTTCACCCCTCCACTTT.

V and J are TRBV3-1 and TRBJ2-6; D gene uncertain. This CDR3 comprises 15 residues. Trimming removed 0 bases from V and 0 bases from J, with 3 bases in between. CDR1 and CDR2 (germline): LGHDT, YNNKEL (reference sequence). The CDR3 coding sequence is TGTGCCAGCAGCCAAGACAACTCTGGGGCCAACGTCCTGACTTTC. It is translated as CASSQDNSGANVLTF.

This clonotype has a count of ten or more. The rearrangement links TRBV2 to TRBJ2-5; 9 nucleotides agree with TRBD2. This CDR3 is 15 amino acids long. Germline-derived CDR1 and CDR2 are SNHLY and FYNNEI. The ends lost 0 bases at V and 5 bases at J; junction bases unmatched: 4. The CDR3 region has the DNA TGTGCCAGCAGTGAAGCGTGGGCGGGAGGGGAGACCCAGTACTTC. Protein: CASSEAWAGGETQYF.

This clonotype was observed at least ten times. The genes are TRBV19 and TRBJ2-3; maybe TRBD1 (5 bases). The CDR3 covers 13 residues. Germline loops: CDR1 LNHDA, CDR2 SQIVND (reference sequence). Trimming took off 3 bases at V and 3 bases at J, with 7 bases between the two ends. The CDR3 sequence: CASSMQGTDTQYF. The CDR3 DNA is TGTGCCAGTAGTATGCAGGGTACAGATACGCAGTATTTT. The variable domain in full, completed from reference TRBV19 and TRBJ2-3, reads DGGITQSPKYLFRKEGQNVTLSCEQNLNHDAMYWYRQDPGQGLRLIYYSQIVNDFQKGDIAEGYSVSREKKESFPLTVTSAQKNPTAFYLCASSMQGTDTQYFGPGTRLTVL.

This clonotype was observed a few times. The chain employs TRBV6-5 and TRBJ1-6; a possible D gene is TRBD1 (6 bases). Germline assignment: CDR1 MNHEY and CDR2 SVGAGI. The V end was cut by 2 bases, the J end by 14 bases, with 13 bases between. This CDR3 spans 13 amino acids. This CDR3 reads CASSYVDSPALHF. As DNA, the CDR3 is TGTGCCAGCAGTTACGTGGACAGCCCGGCCCTCCACTTT.

This clonotype was counted many times. The rearrangement joins TRBV18 to TRBJ1-5; no definite D call. Germline assignment: CDR1 KGHSH and CDR2 LQKENI. With 3 bases removed from V and 2 bases from J, the gap between germline ends came to 14 bases. The CDR3 totals 16 residues. The CDR3 DNA is TGTGCCAGCTCACCGCCCCGATCCGAGGGCAATCAGCCCCAGCATTTT. Amino acids: CASSPPRSEGNQPQHF.

This clonotype came up many times. The rearrangement uses TRBV14 and TRBJ2-2; D is possibly TRBD1 (5 bases). CDR3 length: 16 residues. The germline CDR1 and CDR2 sequences are SGHDN and FVKESK. Trimming removed 0 bases from V and 4 bases from J, with 12 bases in between. CDR3 in amino acids: CASSQDFNRFTGELFF. The CDR3 DNA reads as TGTGCCAGCAGCCAAGATTTCAACAGGTTCACCGGGGAGCTGTTTTTT.

This clonotype was detected ten times or more. This chain links TRBV20-1 with TRBJ1-1; unclear D gene. This CDR3 has 16 residues. Germline-derived CDR1 and CDR2 are DFQATT and SNEGSKA (reference sequence). The germline V and J ends were trimmed by 0 bases and 6 bases, with 20 bases remaining between them. The chain's CDR3 is CSARDPEVGSSAEAFF. CDR3 coding DNA: TGCAGTGCTAGAGATCCAGAAGTGGGAAGTAGCGCTGAAGCTTTCTTT.

In its sample, this clonotype was seen a few times. V is TRBV24-1 and J is TRBJ2-7; D call uncertain. CDR3 length: 12 amino acids. Germline V gene data show CDR1 as KGHDR and CDR2 as SFDVKD. Trimming pared 1 base from V and 4 bases from J, leaving 4 bases between. The CDR3 DNA reads as TGTGCCACCAGTGATTTTGGTTACGAGCAGTACTTC. Encoded protein: CATSDFGYEQYF.

This clonotype showed up many times. The chain combines TRBV11-2 with TRBJ1-2, with a tentative D call TRBD1 (5 bases). The V end was cut by 2 bases, the J end by 8 bases, with 21 bases between. The CDR3 extends over 16 amino acids. Germline CDR1 reads SGHAT; CDR2 reads FQNNGV. The CDR3 bases are TGTGCCAGCAGCTTACACCGGGGGTCGGAACTCGTCGGCTACACCTTC. Translation: CASSLHRGSELVGYTF.

The table lists this clonotype with many counts. V gene TRBV20-1 combines with J gene TRBJ1-1; possibly TRBD1 for D (5 bases). The CDR3 has 16 residues. The V end lost 0 bases, the J end lost 5 bases, and 19 bases lay between the germline ends. Looked up from germline, CDR1 is DFQATT and CDR2 is SNEGSKA (reference sequence). Written as DNA, the CDR3 is TGCAGTGCTAGAGATAGGGAAGGGGTAATGTGGACTGAAGCTTTCTTT. Protein product: CSARDREGVMWTEAFF.

This chain joins TRBV7-3 and TRBJ1-4; 8 nucleotides align to TRBD1. The length of the CDR3 is 14 residues. The germline V gene has CDR1 SGHTA and CDR2 FQGTGA. V trimming: 2 bases; J trimming: 5 bases; junction bases outside the gene matches: 1. Written as DNA, the CDR3 is TGTGCCAGCAGCTTAGGGACAGGCAATGAAAAACTGTTTTTT. It codes for CASSLGTGNEKLFF.

A few counts support this clonotype. The J gene is TRBJ2-3, the V gene TRBV20-1, with unresolved D. Germline V CDR1 and CDR2: DFQATT, SNEGSKA (reference sequence). This CDR3 has 14 amino acids. The V and J ends lost 0 bases and 4 bases respectively, with 11 bases between them. The CDR3 loop is CSARDSGGADTQYF. CDR3 nucleotide sequence: TGCAGTGCTAGAGACAGTGGTGGGGCAGATACGCAGTATTTT.

This sequence joins TRBV10-3 and TRBJ2-5, with 9 bases that match TRBD1. Germline trimming cut 7 bases from V and 1 base from J; bases unmatched to any gene: 10. CDR3 size: 16 residues. In germline, CDR1 is ENHRY, CDR2 SYGVKD. The CDR3 here is CAINARDRAFQETQYF. The CDR3 DNA is TGTGCCATCAATGCCCGGGACAGGGCCTTCCAAGAGACCCAGTACTTC.